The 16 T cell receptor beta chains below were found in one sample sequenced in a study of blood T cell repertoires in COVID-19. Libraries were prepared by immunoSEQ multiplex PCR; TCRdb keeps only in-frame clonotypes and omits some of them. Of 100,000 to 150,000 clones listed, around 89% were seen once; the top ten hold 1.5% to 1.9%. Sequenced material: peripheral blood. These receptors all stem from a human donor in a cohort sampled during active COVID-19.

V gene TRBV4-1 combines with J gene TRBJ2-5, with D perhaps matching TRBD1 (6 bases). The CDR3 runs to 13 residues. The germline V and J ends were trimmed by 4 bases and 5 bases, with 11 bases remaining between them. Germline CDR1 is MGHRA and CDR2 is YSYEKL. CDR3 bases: TGCGCCAGCAGCCTAGGACAGTCGGAGACCCAGTACTTC. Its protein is CASSLGQSETQYF.

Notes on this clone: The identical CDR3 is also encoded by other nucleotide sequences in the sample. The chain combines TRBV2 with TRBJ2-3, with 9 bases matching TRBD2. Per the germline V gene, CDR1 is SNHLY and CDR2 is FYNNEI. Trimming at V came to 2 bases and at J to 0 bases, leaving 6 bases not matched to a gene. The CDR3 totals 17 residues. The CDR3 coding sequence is TGTGCCAGCAGTGAAAGAAGCGGGAGGCCTAGCACAGATACGCAGTATTTT. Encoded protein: CASSERSGRPSTDTQYF.

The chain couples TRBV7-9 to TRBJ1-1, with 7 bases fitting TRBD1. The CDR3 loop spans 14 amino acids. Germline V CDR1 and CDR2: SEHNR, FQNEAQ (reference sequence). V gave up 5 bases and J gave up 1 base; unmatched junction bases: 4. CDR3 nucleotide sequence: TGTGCCAGCAGCCTCCGGGACAGGAACACTGAAGCTTTCTTT. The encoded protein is CASSLRDRNTEAFF. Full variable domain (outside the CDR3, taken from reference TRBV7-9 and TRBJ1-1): DTGVSQNPRHKITKRGQNVTFRCDPISEHNRLYWYRQTLGQGPEFLTYFQNEAQLEKSRLLSDRFSAERPKGSFSTLEIQRTEQGDSAMYLCASSLRDRNTEAFFGQGTRLTVV.

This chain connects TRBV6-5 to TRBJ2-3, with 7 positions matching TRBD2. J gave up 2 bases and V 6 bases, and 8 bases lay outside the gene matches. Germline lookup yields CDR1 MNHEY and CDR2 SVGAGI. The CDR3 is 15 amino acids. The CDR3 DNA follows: TGTGCCAGCAGCTTGGGGGGGACCACCACAGATACGCAGTATTTT. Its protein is CASSLGGTTTDTQYF.

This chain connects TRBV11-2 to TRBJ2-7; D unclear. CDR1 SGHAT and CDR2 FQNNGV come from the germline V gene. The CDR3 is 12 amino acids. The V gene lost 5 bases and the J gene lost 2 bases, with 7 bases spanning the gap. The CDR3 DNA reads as TGTGCCAGCAGCCCCGACACCTACGAGCAGTACTTC. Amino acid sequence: CASSPDTYEQYF.

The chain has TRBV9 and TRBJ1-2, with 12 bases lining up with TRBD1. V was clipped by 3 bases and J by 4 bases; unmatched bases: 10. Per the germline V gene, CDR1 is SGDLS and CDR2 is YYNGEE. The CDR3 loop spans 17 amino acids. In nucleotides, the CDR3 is TGTGCCAGCAGCGGCGGGACAGGGGGCGCCCAGGGCTATGGCTACACCTTC. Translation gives CASSGGTGGAQGYGYTF.

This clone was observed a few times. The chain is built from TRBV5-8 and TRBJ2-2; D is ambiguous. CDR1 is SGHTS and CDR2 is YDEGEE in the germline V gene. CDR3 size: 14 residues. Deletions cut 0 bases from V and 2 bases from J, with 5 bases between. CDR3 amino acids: CASSLAGNTGELFF. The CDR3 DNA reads TGTGCCAGCAGCTTGGCAGGAAACACCGGGGAGCTGTTTTTT.

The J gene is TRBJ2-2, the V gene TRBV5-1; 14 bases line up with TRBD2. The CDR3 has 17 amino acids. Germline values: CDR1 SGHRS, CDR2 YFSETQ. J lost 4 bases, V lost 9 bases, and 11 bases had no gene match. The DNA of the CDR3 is TGCGCCACCACCTTGACTAGCGGGGGGGCTTTCACCGGGGAGCTGTTTTTT. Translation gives CATTLTSGGAFTGELFF.

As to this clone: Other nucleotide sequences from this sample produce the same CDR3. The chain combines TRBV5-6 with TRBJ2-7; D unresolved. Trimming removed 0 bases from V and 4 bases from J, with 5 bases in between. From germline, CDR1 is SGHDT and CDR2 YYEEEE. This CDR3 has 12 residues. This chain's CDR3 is CASSLGRYEQYF. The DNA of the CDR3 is TGTGCCAGCAGCTTGGGGAGATACGAGCAGTACTTC.

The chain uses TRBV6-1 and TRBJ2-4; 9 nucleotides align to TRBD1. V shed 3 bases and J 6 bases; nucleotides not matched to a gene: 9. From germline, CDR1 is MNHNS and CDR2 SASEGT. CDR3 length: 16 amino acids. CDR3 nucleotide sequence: TGTGCCAGCAGTGACGCTCCTGGGACAGGGCTAAACATTCAGTACTTC. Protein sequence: CASSDAPGTGLNIQYF.

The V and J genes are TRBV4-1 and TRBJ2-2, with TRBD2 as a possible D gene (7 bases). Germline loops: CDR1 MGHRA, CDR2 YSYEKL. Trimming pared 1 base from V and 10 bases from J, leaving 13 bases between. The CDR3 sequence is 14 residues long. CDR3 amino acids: CASSQVGGATELFF. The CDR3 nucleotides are TGCGCCAGCAGCCAAGTGGGGGGGGCCACGGAGCTGTTTTTT.

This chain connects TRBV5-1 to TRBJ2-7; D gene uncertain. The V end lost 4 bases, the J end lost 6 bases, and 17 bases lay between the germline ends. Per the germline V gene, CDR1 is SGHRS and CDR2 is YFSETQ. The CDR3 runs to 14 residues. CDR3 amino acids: CASSPEPQVFEQYF. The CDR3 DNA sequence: TGCGCCAGCAGCCCGGAACCGCAGGTTTTCGAGCAGTACTTC.

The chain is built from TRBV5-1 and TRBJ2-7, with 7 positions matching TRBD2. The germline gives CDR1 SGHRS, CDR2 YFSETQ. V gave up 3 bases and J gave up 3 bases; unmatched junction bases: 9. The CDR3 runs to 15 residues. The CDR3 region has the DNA TGCGCCAGCAGCTATAGCGGGCCCCCCGTCTACGAGCAGTACTTC. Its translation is CASSYSGPPVYEQYF.

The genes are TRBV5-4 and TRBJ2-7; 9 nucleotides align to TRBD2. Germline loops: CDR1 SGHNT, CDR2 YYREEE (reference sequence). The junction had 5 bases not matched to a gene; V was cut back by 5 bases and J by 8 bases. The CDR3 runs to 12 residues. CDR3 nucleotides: TGTGCCAGCAGAGGGCGGGAGGGTCAGCAGTACTTC. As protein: CASRGREGQQYF. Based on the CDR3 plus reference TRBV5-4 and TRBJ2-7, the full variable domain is ETGVTQSPTHLIKTRGQQVTLRCSSQSGHNTVSWYQQALGQGPQFIFQYYREEENGRGNFPPRFSGLQFPNYSSELNVNALELDDSALYLCASRGREGQQYFGPGTRLTVT.

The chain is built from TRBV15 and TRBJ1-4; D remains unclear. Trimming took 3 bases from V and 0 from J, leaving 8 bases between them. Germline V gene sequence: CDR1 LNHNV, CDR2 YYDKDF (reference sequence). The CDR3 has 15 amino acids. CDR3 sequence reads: CATSRFGATNEKLFF. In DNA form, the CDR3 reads TGTGCCACCAGCAGGTTCGGTGCAACTAATGAAAAACTGTTTTTT. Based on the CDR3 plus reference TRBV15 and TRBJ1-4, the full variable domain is DAMVIQNPRYQVTQFGKPVTLSCSQTLNHNVMYWYQQKSSQAPKLLFHYYDKDFNNEADTPDNFQSRRPNTSFCFLDIRSPGLGDTAMYLCATSRFGATNEKLFFGSGTQLSVL.

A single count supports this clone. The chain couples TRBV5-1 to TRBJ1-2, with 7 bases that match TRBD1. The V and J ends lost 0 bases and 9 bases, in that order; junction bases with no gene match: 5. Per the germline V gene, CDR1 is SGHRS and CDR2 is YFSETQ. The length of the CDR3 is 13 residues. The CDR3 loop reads CASSLEQGTRYTF. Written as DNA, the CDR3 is TGCGCCAGCAGCTTGGAACAGGGGACGCGCTACACCTTC. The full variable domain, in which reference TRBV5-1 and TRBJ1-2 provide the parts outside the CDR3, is KAGVTQTPRYLIKTRGQQVTLSCSPISGHRSVSWYQQTPGQGLQFLFEYFSETQRNKGNFPGRFSGRQFSNSRSEMNVSTLELGDSALYLCASSLEQGTRYTFGSGTRLTVV.